This T cell receptor beta chain was profiled in a study of patients and donors after allogeneic stem cell transplantation. The sample holds many counts of this clonotype. The CDR3 has 15 amino acids. Trimming stripped 1 base from V and 2 bases from J, with 10 bases between. Per the germline V gene, CDR1 is SEHNR and CDR2 is FQNEAQ (reference sequence). TCRdb re-called the RT-PCR reads with MiXCR, one entry per CDR3 protein. The sample lists roughly 230,000 distinct CDR3 sequences; roughly an eighth were seen once. The specimen sequenced was blood, either unsorted or a sorted T cell fraction (not recorded which). The origin of this receptor is a human donor who was either an allogeneic HSCT recipient or a stem cell or donor lymphocyte infusion donor (not recorded which). It is not recorded whose cells these are; they may come from a transplant donor. The rearrangement joins TRBV7-9 to TRBJ2-3, with D possibly TRBD2 on 5 matching bases. For the CDR3, the DNA is TGTGCCAGCAGCTTAGGAGGGTTGAACACAGATACGCAGTATTTT. It codes for CASSLGGLNTDTQYF.